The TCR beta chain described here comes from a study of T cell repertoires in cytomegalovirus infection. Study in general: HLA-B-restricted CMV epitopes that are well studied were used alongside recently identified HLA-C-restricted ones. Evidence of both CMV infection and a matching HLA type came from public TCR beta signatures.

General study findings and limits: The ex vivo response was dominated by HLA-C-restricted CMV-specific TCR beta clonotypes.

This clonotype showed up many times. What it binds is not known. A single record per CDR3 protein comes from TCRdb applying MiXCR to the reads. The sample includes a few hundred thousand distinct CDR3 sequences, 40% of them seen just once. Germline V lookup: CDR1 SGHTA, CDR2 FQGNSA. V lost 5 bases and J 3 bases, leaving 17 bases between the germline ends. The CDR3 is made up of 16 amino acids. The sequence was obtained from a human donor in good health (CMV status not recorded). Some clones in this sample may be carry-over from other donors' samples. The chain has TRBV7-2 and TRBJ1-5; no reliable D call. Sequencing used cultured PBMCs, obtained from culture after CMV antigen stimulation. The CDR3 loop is CASSPGFISANQPQHF. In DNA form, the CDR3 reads TGTGCCAGCAGCCCGGGGTTTATTTCTGCCAATCAGCCCCAGCATTTT.